The text below deals with one T cell receptor (beta chain). Its cognate antigen is unknown. Germline assignment: CDR1 SGHNT and CDR2 YYREEE (reference sequence). The ends lost 5 bases at V and 7 bases at J; junction bases unmatched: 5. The CDR3 contains 12 residues. The data are from a study of shared clonotypes between healthy human individuals. Study-level findings and limits: Researchers found naive subsets generally carried larger estimated richness than memory subsets. Among a few donors, about 4.6% of naive CD4 clonotypes were found in common.

Cells designated naive CD8 were CD45RO-negative and were positively selected for CCR7, with terminally differentiated effector memory CD45RA+ cells excluded. How the authors handled the data: Because ImmunoSEQ provided only junction sequences with no quality scores, the filtering differed. Clones were read by immunoSEQ multiplex PCR, and TCRdb kept only the in-frame ones, dropping some. V and J calls and clone size are as listed in that table; D and trimming were resolved from the DNA. The sample contains roughly 2,000,000 clones, roughly 95% of which appear only once. This TCR came from a young man in good health. The chain employs TRBV5-4 and TRBJ1-1; 7 bases line up with TRBD1. The sequencing sample was made of naive CD8+ T cells sorted from blood. CDR3 sequence: CASRGDRVEAFF. In DNA form, the CDR3 reads TGTGCCAGCAGGGGCGACAGGGTTGAAGCTTTCTTT.